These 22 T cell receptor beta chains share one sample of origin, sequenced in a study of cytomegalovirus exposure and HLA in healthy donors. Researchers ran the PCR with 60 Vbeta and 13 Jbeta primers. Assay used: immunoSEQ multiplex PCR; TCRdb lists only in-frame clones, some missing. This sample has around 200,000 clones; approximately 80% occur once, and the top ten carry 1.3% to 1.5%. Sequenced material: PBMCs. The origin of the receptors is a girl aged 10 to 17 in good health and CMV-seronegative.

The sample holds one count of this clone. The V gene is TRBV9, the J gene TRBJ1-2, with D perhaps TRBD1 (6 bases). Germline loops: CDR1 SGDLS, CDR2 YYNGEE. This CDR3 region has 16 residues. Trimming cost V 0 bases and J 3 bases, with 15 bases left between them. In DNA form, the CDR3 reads TGTGCCAGCAGCGTAGCTGAATCAGGGGCGGACTATGGCTACACCTTC. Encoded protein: CASSVAESGADYGYTF.

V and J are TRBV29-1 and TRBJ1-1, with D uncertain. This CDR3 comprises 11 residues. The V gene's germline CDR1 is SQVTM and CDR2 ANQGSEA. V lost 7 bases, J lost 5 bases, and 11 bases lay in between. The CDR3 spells CSAYGRTEAFF. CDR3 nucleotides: TGCAGCGCCTACGGGAGAACTGAAGCTTTCTTT.

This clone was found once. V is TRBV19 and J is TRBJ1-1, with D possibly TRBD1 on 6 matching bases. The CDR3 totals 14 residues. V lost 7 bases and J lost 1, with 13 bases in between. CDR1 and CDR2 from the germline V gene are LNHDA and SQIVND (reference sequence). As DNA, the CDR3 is TGTGCCAGTAACAGGGAAACGAAGAACACTGAAGCTTTCTTT. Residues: CASNRETKNTEAFF.

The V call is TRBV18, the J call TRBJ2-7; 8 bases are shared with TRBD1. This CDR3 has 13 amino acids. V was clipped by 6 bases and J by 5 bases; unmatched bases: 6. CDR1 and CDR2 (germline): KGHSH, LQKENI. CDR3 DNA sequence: TGTGCCAGCTCGACAGGGGTTGTGGACGAGCAGTACTTC. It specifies CASSTGVVDEQYF.

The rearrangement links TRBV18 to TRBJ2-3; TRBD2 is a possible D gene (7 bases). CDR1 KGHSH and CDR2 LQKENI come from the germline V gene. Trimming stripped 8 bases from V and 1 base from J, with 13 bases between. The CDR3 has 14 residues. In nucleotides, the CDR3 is TGTGCCAGCCGAGCGGGACAAGGCACAGATACGCAGTATTTT. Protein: CASRAGQGTDTQYF.

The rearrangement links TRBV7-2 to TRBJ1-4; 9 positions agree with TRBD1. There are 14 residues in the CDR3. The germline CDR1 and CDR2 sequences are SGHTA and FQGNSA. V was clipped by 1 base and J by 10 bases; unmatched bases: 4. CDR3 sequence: CASSLEQGAGKLFF. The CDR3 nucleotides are TGTGCCAGCAGCTTAGAACAGGGGGCTGGAAAACTGTTTTTT.

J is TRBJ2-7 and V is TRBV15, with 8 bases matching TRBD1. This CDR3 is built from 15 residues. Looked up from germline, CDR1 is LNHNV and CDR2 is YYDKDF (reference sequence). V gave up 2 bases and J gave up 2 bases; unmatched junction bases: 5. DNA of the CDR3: TGTGCCACCAGCAGATCCCCGGGACAGGCCTACGAGCAGTACTTC. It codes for CATSRSPGQAYEQYF.

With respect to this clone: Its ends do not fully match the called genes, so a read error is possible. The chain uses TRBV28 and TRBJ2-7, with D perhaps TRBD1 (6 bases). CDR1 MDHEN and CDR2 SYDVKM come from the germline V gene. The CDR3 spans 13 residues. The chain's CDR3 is CASSLDSPYEQHF. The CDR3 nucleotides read TGTGCCAGCAGTTTGGACAGTCCCTACGAGCAGCACTTC.

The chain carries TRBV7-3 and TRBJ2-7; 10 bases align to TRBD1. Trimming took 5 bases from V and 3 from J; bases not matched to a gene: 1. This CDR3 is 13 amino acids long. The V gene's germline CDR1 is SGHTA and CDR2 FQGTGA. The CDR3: CASSRDRGYEQYF. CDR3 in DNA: TGTGCCAGCAGCCGGGACAGGGGCTACGAGCAGTACTTC. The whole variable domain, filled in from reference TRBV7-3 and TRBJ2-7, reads GAGVSQTPSNKVTEKGKYVELRCDPISGHTALYWYRQSLGQGPEFLIYFQGTGAADDSGLPNDRFFAVRPEGSVSTLKIQRTERGDSAVYLCASSRDRGYEQYFGPGTRLTVT.

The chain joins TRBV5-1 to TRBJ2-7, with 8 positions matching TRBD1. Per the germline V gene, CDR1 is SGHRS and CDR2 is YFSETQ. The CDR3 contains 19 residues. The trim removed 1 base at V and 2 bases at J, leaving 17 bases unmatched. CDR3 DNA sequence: TGCGCCAGCAGCTTGCGTCGGACAGGGACTGGTTCAAGTACCTACGAGCAGTACTTC. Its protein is CASSLRRTGTGSSTYEQYF.

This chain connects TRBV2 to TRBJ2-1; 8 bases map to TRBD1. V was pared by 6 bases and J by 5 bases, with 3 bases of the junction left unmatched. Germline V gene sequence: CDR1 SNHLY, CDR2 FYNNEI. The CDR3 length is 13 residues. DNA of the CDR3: TGTGCCAGCAGGGAGGACAGGGACAATGAGCAGTTCTTC. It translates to CASREDRDNEQFF.

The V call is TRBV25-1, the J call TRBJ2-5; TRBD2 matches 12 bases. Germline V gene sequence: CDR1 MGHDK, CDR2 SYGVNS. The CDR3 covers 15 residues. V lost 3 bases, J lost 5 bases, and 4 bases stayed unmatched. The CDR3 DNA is TGTGCCAGCAGTGAGACTAGCGGGGGTGGGGAGACCCAGTACTTC. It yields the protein CASSETSGGGETQYF.

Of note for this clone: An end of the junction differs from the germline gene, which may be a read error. The CDR3 spells CASSLWTPVMEQFF. Written as DNA, the CDR3 is TGTGCTAGCAGCTTGTGGACTCCCGTAATGGAGCAGTTCTTC. The rearrangement uses TRBV7-7 and TRBJ2-1; TRBD2 is a possible D gene (5 bases). The CDR3 totals 14 residues. Germline loops: CDR1 SSHAT, CDR2 FNYEAQ (reference sequence). The whole variable domain, remainder taken from reference TRBV7-7 and TRBJ2-1, is GAGVSQSPRYKVTKRGQDVTLRCDPISSHATLYWYQQALGQGPEFLTYFNYEAQPDKSGLPSDRFSAERPEGSISTLTIQRTEQRDSAMYRCASSLWTPVMEQFFGPGTRLTVL.

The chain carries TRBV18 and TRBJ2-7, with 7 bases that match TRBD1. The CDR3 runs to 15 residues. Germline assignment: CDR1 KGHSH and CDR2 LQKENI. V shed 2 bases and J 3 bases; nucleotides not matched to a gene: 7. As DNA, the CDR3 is TGTGCCAGCTCACCATCAGTAGGGGGCGTCTACGAGCAGTACTTC. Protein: CASSPSVGGVYEQYF. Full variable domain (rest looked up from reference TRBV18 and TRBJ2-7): NAGVMQNPRHLVRRRGQEARLRCSPMKGHSHVYWYRQLPEEGLKFMVYLQKENIIDESGMPKERFSAEFPKEGPSILRIQQVVRGDSAAYFCASSPSVGGVYEQYFGPGTRLTVT.

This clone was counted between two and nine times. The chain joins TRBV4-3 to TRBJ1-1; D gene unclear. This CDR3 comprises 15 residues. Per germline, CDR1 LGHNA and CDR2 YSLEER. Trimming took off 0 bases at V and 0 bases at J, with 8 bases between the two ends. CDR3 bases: TGCGCCAGCAGCCAAGAGGGCACGGTGAACACTGAAGCTTTCTTT. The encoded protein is CASSQEGTVNTEAFF.

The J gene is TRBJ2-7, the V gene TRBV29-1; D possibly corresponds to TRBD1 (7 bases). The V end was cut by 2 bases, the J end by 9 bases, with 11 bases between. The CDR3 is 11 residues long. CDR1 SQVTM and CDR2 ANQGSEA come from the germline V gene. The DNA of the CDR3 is TGCAGCGTTGAACGACAGGGAGGGCAGTACTTC. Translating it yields CSVERQGGQYF.

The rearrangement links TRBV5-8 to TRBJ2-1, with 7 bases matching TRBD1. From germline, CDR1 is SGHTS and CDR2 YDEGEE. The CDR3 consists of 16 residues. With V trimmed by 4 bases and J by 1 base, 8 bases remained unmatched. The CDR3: CASSPSWDRSYNEQFF. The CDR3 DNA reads TGTGCCAGCAGCCCGAGTTGGGACAGATCCTACAATGAGCAGTTCTTC.

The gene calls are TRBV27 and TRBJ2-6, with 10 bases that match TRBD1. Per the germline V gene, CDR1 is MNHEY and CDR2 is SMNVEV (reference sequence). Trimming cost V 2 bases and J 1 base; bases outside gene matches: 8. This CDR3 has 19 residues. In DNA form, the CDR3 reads TGTGCCAGCAGTTTAGTTCCGGGACAGGGGTCTTCTGGGGCCAACGTCCTGACTTTC. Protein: CASSLVPGQGSSGANVLTF.

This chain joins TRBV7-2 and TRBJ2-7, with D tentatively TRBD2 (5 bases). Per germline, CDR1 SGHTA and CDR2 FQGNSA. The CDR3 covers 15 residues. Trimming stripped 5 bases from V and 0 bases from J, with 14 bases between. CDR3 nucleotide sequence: TGTGCCAGCAGCCCACTCGGCGGGTACTCCTACGAGCAGTACTTC. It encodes CASSPLGGYSYEQYF.

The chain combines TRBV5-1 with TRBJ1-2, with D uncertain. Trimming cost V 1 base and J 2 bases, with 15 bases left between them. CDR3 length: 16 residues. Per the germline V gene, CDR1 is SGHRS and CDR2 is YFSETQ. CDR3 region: CASSLKAGEGNYGYTF. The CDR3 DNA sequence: TGCGCCAGCAGCTTGAAGGCAGGCGAGGGCAACTATGGCTACACCTTC. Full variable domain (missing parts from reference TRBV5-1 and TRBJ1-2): KAGVTQTPRYLIKTRGQQVTLSCSPISGHRSVSWYQQTPGQGLQFLFEYFSETQRNKGNFPGRFSGRQFSNSRSEMNVSTLELGDSALYLCASSLKAGEGNYGYTFGSGTRLTVV.

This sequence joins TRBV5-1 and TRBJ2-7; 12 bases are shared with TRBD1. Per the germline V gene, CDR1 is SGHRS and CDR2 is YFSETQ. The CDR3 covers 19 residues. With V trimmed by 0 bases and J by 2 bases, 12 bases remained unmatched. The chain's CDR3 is CASSLARWRGQGATYEQYF. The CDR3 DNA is TGCGCCAGCAGCTTGGCTCGGTGGCGGGGACAGGGGGCCACCTACGAGCAGTACTTC.

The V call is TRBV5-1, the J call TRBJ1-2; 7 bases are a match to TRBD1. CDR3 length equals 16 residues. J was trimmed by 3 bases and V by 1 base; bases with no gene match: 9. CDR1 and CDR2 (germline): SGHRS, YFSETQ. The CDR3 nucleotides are TGCGCCAGCAGCTTGCAAGACAGGGTTCGGGACTATGGCTACACCTTC. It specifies CASSLQDRVRDYGYTF.